Listed below are T cell receptor beta chains from one sample, sequenced in a study of shared clonotypes between healthy human individuals. Clones were sequenced by immunoSEQ multiplex PCR, and TCRdb holds only the in-frame ones, with some missing. In the table there are a few hundred thousand clones, roughly 97% of which are singletons. The sequencing input was naive CD4+ T cells sorted from blood. Receptors were obtained from a woman under 40 in good health. CDR3s include the opening cysteine and the closing phenylalanine or tryptophan. The order of the fields is V gene, J gene, D gene, CDR3 DNA, CDR3 protein. A D gene is named only where the DNA matches it firmly.

TRBV6-4,TRBJ2-7,TRBD2,TGTGCCAGCAGTGACTCAGGCGCGGGAGTCCCTTCCTACGAGCAGTACTTC,CASSDSGAGVPSYEQYF
TRBV7-2,TRBJ2-7,NA,TGTGCCAGCAGCCCAAAAGTTGCCGACGAGCAGTACTTC,CASSPKVADEQYF
TRBV29-1,TRBJ1-1,NA,TGCAGCGTCGGCCTGCACGCCCTGGGGGAGGGGATGAACACTGAAGCTTTCTTT,CSVGLHALGEGMNTEAFF
TRBV28,TRBJ2-7,NA,TGTGCCAGCAGTCCCTTTTTGGAGGAGCAGTACTTC,CASSPFLEEQYF
TRBV27,TRBJ2-3,TRBD1,TGTGCCAGCAGTTTTGGAACAGGGGGTACAGATACGCAGTATTTT,CASSFGTGGTDTQYF
TRBV5-1,TRBJ1-1,NA,TGCGCCAGCAGCTTGGGTGGGGTTTCCACTGAAGCTTTCTTT,CASSLGGVSTEAFF
TRBV30,TRBJ2-5,NA,TGTGCCTGGAGTTCCCCGGGAATTGAGGCCCAGTACTTC,CAWSSPGIEAQYF
TRBV5-1,TRBJ2-2,TRBD1,TGCGCCAGCAGTTTGGGGACAGGGGCCAACACCGGGGAGCTGTTTTTT,CASSLGTGANTGELFF
TRBV19,TRBJ2-3,NA,TGTGCCAGTAGTATTGGCGGGGCAGATACGCAGTATTTT,CASSIGGADTQYF
TRBV28,TRBJ2-7,NA,TGTGCCAGCAGTTTGTGGGCGAGCTCCTACGAGCAGTACTTC,CASSLWASSYEQYF
TRBV20-1,TRBJ1-1,NA,TGCAGTGCTAGTACCGGAAGAGAAGCTTTCTTT,CSASTGREAFF
TRBV7-9,TRBJ2-7,NA,TGTGCCAGCAGCTTAGCGCTTGTAGCAGGGTACGAGCAGTACTTC,CASSLALVAGYEQYF
TRBV9,TRBJ1-4,TRBD1,TGTGCCAGCAGCGGGGGACAGGGTGGCACTAATGAAAAACTGTTTTTT,CASSGGQGGTNEKLFF
TRBV28,TRBJ2-3,TRBD2,TGTGCCAGCAGTTTCTGGCGGGAGATCGAGACAGATACGCAGTATTTT,CASSFWREIETDTQYF
TRBV28,TRBJ2-2,NA,TGTGCCAGCAGACTACCCGGCCGTTGGAACACCGGGGAGCTGTTTTTT,CASRLPGRWNTGELFF
TRBV27,TRBJ2-7,NA,TGTGCCAGCAGTTTATTTTGGTCCTACGAGCAGTACTTC,CASSLFWSYEQYF
TRBV4-2,TRBJ1-4,TRBD1,TGTGCCAGCAGCCAAGATCACAGGGGACGGGTCGAAAAACTGTTTTTT,CASSQDHRGRVEKLFF